The clone carrying this T cell receptor (beta chain) was detected many times. This specimen comes from a study of metastatic and nonmetastatic thyroid tumors. Study-level information: Repertoires from blood and tumor or nodule tissue of malignant and benign thyroid patients were compared.

TCRdb re-called the PCR reads via MiXCR. Here the sample spans 17,000 or so clones, around 25% being singletons. No treatment of any kind had been given to any patient before thyroid surgery. Source material: adjacent normal tissue. The sequence was collected from a female donor with papillary thyroid cancer or a benign thyroid nodule (not recorded which). Some clones in this sample may be carry-over from other donors' samples.

In nucleotides, the CDR3 is TGTGCCAGCAGAGGGGGACAGGGAAACGAGCAGTACTTC. Translation gives CASRGGQGNEQYF. The chain carries TRBV12-3 or TRBV12-4 and TRBJ2-7; 9 bases are shared with TRBD1. The CDR3 is 13 amino acids. Germline trimming cut 6 bases from V and 5 bases from J; bases unmatched to any gene: 5.